These T cell receptor beta chains were read from a single sample in a study of T cell responses to AZD1222 COVID-19 vaccine. Profiling relied on immunoSEQ multiplex PCR, and the TCRdb table lists in-frame clones only, not all of them. The sample records about 72,000 clones, roughly 89% being singletons. Sequenced material: peripheral blood, taken on day 0 of AZD1222 vaccination. Receptors were obtained from an adult in good health. Both conserved end residues are part of each CDR3. D genes are given only for firm matches. Size values are once, few and many counts, or a class for expanded clones, and some rows have none.

TRBJ2-7,.,.,TRBV20-1,TGCAGTGCTAGTGGCCAGACCAGATCAATCTACGAGCAGTACTTC,CSASGQTRSIYEQYF
TRBJ1-3,TRBD1,few,TRBV4-2,TGTGCCAGCAGCCAAGCCCTCCCGGGACAGAAAAACACCATATATTTT,CASSQALPGQKNTIYF
TRBJ1-1,TRBD1,.,TRBV2,TGTGCCAACCTATTCCGGGACAGGGGATCCGGCACTGAAGCTTTCTTT,CANLFRDRGSGTEAFF
TRBJ2-2,.,.,TRBV19,TGTGCCAGTAGTGCCTTGCCCGGCAGGGGCGGGGAGCTGTTTTTT,CASSALPGRGGELFF
TRBJ2-2,.,.,TRBV9,TGTGCCAGCAGCGTAATGGGACAAAACGGGGAGCTGTTTTTT,CASSVMGQNGELFF
TRBJ1-1,TRBD1,.,TRBV4-3,TGCGCCAGCAGCCAAAGGGGGCAGGAGCGGAACACTGAAGCTTTCTTT,CASSQRGQERNTEAFF
TRBJ1-2,TRBD1,.,TRBV25-1,TGTGCCAGCAGTGAATACTTTCCGGACAGGGGATATGGCTACACCTTC,CASSEYFPDRGYGYTF
TRBJ2-3,.,.,TRBV11-3,TGTGCCAGCAGCTACGCAGGGACACGGGAGAATACGCAGTATTTT,CASSYAGTRENTQYF
TRBJ2-7,.,many,TRBV4-3,TGCGCCAGCAGCCAAATACCAGGGCAGGGGAGCGACGAGCAGTACTTC,CASSQIPGQGSDEQYF
TRBJ2-5,TRBD2,.,TRBV30,TGTGCCTGGCTACACGGGACTAGGGAAGAGACCCAGTACTTC,CAWLHGTREETQYF
TRBJ2-2,TRBD2,.,TRBV15,TGTGCCACCAGCAGACCCTCCAGACTAGCGGAGAACACCGGGGAGCTGTTTTTT,CATSRPSRLAENTGELFF
TRBJ2-5,TRBD1,.,TRBV5-1,TGCGCCAGCAGCTTGGGGGACAGAATATACCAAGAGACCCAGTACTTC,CASSLGDRIYQETQYF
TRBJ2-6,.,.,TRBV4-1,TGCGCCAGCAGCCAAGAAGGGGTGTATACTGGGGCCAACGTCCTGACTTTC,CASSQEGVYTGANVLTF
TRBJ1-6,.,.,TRBV3-1/TRBV3-2,TGTGCCAGCAGCCCCCTCGGGACGGTCTCACCCCTCCACTTT,CASSPLGTVSPLHF
TRBJ1-3,TRBD1,.,TRBV30,TGTGCCTGGAGTCCCGGGACAGTCTCAGGAAACACCATATATTTT,CAWSPGTVSGNTIYF
TRBJ1-4,.,.,TRBV10-3,TGTGCCATCTCTGAGGGGGTATTGAAAACTAATGAAAAACTGTTTTTT,CAISEGVLKTNEKLFF
TRBJ1-2,.,.,TRBV9,TGTGCCAGCAGCGCCCGGGACACGGTATATGGCTACACCTTC,CASSARDTVYGYTF
TRBJ1-3,.,.,TRBV9,TGTGCCAGCAGCGTGACAGACTCTGGAAACACCATATATTTT,CASSVTDSGNTIYF
TRBJ1-2,TRBD1,once,TRBV19,TGTGCCAGTAGTACCGAGTTTGCCAACAGGGGGCCAAGCTATGGCTACACCTTC,CASSTEFANRGPSYGYTF
TRBJ2-2,.,few,TRBV30,TGTGCCTCACCGAGGAGACACGAAGGCGGGGAGCTGTTTTTT,CASPRRHEGGELFF
TRBJ1-1,.,once,TRBV7-9,TGTGCCAGCAGCTTGGACGCGGGGGACCCTGAAGCTTTCTTT,CASSLDAGDPEAFF
TRBJ2-2,.,.,TRBV25-1,TGTGCCAGCATCGGACGGCTAAACACCGGGGAGCTGTTTTTT,CASIGRLNTGELFF
TRBJ2-6,TRBD1,.,TRBV28,TGTGCCAGCAGTTCGCCGGGACAGGTTGCCCGGGCCAACGTCCTGACTTTC,CASSSPGQVARANVLTF
TRBJ1-2,.,.,TRBV11-3,TGTGCCAGCAGCTTAGATTCTTCCGGGCGGAGCTACACCTTC,CASSLDSSGRSYTF
TRBJ1-1,.,.,TRBV14,TGTGCCAGCAGCCAAGAAGCTGGGATCCCAGGCACTGAAGCTTTCTTT,CASSQEAGIPGTEAFF
TRBJ2-2,.,few,TRBV29-1,TGCAGCGTCTCCGGGACGGTGGTGTTCGGGGAGCTGTTTTTT,CSVSGTVVFGELFF
TRBJ2-1,TRBD2,.,TRBV29-1,TGCAGCGCCACGGGACTAGCGGGAGGGCACTACAATGAGCAGTTCTTC,CSATGLAGGHYNEQFF
TRBJ1-5,.,.,TRBV5-5,TGTGCCAGCAGCTACGACAGAAGCAATCAGCCCCAGCATTTT,CASSYDRSNQPQHF
TRBJ2-1,TRBD2,.,TRBV7-2,TGTGCCAGCAGCTTAAGACTAGCGGGAGTAGTTGATGAGCAGTTCTTC,CASSLRLAGVVDEQFF
TRBJ2-7,TRBD2,.,TRBV29-1,TGCAGCGTTGAGCGGGGGTACGAGCAGTACTTC,CSVERGYEQYF
TRBJ2-7,.,.,TRBV4-1,TGCGCCAGCAGCCCTCGGGACACTTCCTACGAGCAGTACTTC,CASSPRDTSYEQYF
TRBJ2-3,TRBD1,once,TRBV10-3,TGTGCCATCAGTGATCGAAAGCCGGGACAGGGGGCCTCAGATACGCAGTATTTT,CAISDRKPGQGASDTQYF
TRBJ2-2,.,.,TRBV5-4,TGTGCCAGCAGCTCCGGGACCCTTCCCGGGGAGCTGTTTTTT,CASSSGTLPGELFF
TRBJ2-1,TRBD2,many,TRBV28,TGTGCCAGCAGTTCGCGCAGCGGGAACAATGAGCAGTTCTTC,CASSSRSGNNEQFF
TRBJ1-4,.,.,TRBV28,TGTGCCAGCAGTTTATCCGGGAATGAAAAACTGTTTTTT,CASSLSGNEKLFF
TRBJ2-7,TRBD1,once,TRBV28,TGTGCCAGCAGAGAGACAGGGGGCGGCTACGAGCAGTACTTC,CASRETGGGYEQYF
TRBJ2-6,.,.,TRBV18,TGTGCCAGCTCAACAGACAGAACGAGCTCTGGGGCCAACGTCCTGACTTTC,CASSTDRTSSGANVLTF
TRBJ2-7,TRBD1,.,TRBV6-5,TGTGCCAGCAGGAGGGACAGGACCTACGAGCAGTACTTC,CASRRDRTYEQYF
TRBJ1-5,TRBD1,.,TRBV30,TGTGCCTGGGCCAGACAGGGGGATCAGCCCCAGCATTTT,CAWARQGDQPQHF
TRBJ2-4,TRBD1,.,TRBV4-2,TGTGCCAGCAGCGAAAGGACAGGGGGGCGTTTGAACATTCAGTACTTC,CASSERTGGRLNIQYF
TRBJ1-1,.,.,TRBV7-6,TGTGCCAGCAGCTTAGGAGGAGGGGGAAACACTGAAGCTTTCTTT,CASSLGGGGNTEAFF
TRBJ1-4,.,.,TRBV9,TGTGCCAGCAGCGTAGGGGCCGGGTATGAAAAACTGTTTTTT,CASSVGAGYEKLFF
TRBJ2-5,TRBD2,.,TRBV7-9,TGTGCCAGCAGAGCCTCGGGGGGGCGCGGAGAGACCCAGTACTTC,CASRASGGRGETQYF
TRBJ2-3,.,.,TRBV13,TGTGCCAGCAGCTTAGCACCCGGCAGGGAGATTACAGATACGCAGTATTTT,CASSLAPGREITDTQYF